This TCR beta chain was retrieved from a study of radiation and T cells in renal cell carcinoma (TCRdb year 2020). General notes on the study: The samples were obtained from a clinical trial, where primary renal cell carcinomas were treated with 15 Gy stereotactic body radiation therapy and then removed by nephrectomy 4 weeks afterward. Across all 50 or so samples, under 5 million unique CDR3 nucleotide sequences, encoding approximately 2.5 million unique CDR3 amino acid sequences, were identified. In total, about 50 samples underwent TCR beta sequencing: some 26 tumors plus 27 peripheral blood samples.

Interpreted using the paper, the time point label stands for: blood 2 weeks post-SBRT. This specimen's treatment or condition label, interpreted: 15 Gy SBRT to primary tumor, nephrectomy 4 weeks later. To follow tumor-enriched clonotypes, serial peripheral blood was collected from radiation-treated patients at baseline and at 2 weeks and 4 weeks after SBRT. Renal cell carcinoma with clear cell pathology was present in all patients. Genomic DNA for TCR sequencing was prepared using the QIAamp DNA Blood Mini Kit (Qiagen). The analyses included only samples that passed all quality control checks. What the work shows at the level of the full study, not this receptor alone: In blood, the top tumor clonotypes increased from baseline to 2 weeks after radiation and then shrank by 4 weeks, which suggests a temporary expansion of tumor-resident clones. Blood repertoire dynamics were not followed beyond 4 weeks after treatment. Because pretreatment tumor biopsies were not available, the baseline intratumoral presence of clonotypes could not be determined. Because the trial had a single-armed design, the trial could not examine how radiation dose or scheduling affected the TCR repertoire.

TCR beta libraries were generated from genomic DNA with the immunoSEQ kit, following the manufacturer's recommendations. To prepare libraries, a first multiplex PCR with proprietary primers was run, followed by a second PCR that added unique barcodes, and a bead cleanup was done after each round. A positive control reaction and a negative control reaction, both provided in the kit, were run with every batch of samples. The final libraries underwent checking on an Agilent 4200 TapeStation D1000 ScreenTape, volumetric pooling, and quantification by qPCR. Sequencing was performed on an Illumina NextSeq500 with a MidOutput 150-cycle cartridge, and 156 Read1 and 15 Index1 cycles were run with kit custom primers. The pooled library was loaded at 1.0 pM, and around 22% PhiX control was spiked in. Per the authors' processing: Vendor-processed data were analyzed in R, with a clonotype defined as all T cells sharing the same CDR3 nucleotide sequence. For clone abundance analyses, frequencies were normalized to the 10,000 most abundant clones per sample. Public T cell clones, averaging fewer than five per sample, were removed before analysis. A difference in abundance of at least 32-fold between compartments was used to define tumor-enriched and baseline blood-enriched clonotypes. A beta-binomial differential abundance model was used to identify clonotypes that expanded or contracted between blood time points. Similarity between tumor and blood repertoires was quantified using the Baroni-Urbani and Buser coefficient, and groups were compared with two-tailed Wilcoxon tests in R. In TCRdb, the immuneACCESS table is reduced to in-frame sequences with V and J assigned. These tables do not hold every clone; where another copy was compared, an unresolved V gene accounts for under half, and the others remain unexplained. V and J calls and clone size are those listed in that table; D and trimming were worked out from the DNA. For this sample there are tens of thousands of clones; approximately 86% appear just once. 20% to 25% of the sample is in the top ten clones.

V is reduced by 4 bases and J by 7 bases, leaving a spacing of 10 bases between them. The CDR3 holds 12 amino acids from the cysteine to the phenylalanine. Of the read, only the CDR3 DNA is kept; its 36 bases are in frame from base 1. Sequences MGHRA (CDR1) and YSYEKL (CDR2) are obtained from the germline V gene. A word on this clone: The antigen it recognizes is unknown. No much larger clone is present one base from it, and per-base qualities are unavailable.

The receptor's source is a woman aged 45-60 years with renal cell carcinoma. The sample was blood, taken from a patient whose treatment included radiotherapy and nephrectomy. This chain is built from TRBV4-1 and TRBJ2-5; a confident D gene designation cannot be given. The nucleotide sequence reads TGCGCCAGCAGCCCCGGTGAAAGGACCCAGTACTTC. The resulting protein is CASSPGERTQYF.